This T cell receptor (beta chain) stems from a study of tumor-infiltrating lymphocytes in primary liver carcinoma. This CDR3 spans 15 amino acids. The V end lost 3 bases, the J end lost 0 bases, and 10 bases lay between the germline ends. CDR1 is SGHAT and CDR2 is FQNNGV in the germline V gene. Study conclusions and caveats: A significantly higher top-250-clone fraction was recorded for tumors than for blood (p = 0.039). All five tumor regions shared only about 7.5-24% of top clones.

Priming with a constant-region primer yielded TCR beta cDNA from roughly 0.45 ug total RNA. Each TCR beta library was derived from three nested multiplex PCR rounds that employed slightly modified ARM-PCR. The opening two PCR rounds, roughly 11 cycles each, paired TRBV1-TRBV30 forward primers with a C-beta reverse primer. TCRdb ran MiXCR on the multiplex PCR reads and lists one entry per CDR3 protein. The table has more than 75,000 distinct CDR3 sequences, around 70% seen once. This clonotype ranks as medium-sized. Its antigen is unknown. For each extraction, RNA and DNA were obtained together from around 20-30 mg of unsorted bulk tissue. Treatment-naive at the time, the patients had chronic HBV infection.

The chain links TRBV11-2 to TRBJ2-3; D ambiguous. The sequenced material came from liver tumor tissue from sampling region 1. Subset meaning: tumor region T1, superior pole. This clonotype was sampled from a middle-aged man with primary liver carcinoma and hepatitis B virus infection. CDR3 sequence (DNA): TGTGCCAGCAGCTTTCAGGCTTCTAGCACAGATACGCAGTATTTT. This sequence encodes CASSFQASSTDTQYF.